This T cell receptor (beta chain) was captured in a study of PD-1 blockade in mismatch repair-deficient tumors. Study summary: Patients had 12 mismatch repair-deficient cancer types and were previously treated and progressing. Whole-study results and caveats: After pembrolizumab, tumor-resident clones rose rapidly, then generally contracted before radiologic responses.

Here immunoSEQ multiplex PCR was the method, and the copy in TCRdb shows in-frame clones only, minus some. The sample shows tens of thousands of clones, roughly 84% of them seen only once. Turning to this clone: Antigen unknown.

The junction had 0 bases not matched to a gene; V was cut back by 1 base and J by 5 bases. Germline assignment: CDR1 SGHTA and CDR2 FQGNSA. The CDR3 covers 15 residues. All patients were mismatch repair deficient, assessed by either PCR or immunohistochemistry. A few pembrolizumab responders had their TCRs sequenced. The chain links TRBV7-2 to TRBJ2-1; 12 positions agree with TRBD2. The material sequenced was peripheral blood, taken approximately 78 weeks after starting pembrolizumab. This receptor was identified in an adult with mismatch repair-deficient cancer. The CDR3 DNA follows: TGTGCCAGCAGCTTAGGGACTAGCGGGAACAATGAGCAGTTCTTC. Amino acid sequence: CASSLGTSGNNEQFF.